This TCR beta chain came from a study of blood T cells in healthy people across ages. Study-wide context: T cells yielded about one barcoded beta molecule per two cells through template switching. General observations from the study: Unsorted PBMC input precluded a conclusive naive versus antigen-experienced comparison.

Per-sample PBMC isolation yielded at least 6.5 million cells. There were at least 6 micrograms of total RNA extracted from every sample. This clonotype was seen only a few times. Antigen: not known. Alongside a J-beta primer mix, a sample-barcoded 5' primer served in a second PCR lasting roughly 7 to 12 cycles. TCRdb independently ran MiXCR on the 5' RACE reads; one entry per CDR3 protein. The sample includes 600,000 to 800,000 distinct CDR3 sequences, 20% to 25% of them seen just once. V shed 4 bases and J 5 bases; nucleotides not matched to a gene: 10. The CDR3 runs 15 residues. Per the germline V gene, CDR1 is SGDLS and CDR2 is YYNGEE.

The TCR comes from a man in his 70s in good health. Input material: blood. The chain combines TRBV9 with TRBJ1-2; 8 bases are shared with TRBD1. Here the CDR3 DNA reads TGTGCCAGCAGCCAGGGGGGGGGACAGGCATATGGCTACACCTTC. This encodes CASSQGGGQAYGYTF. Based on the CDR3 plus reference TRBV9 and TRBJ1-2, the full variable domain is DSGVTQTPKHLITATGQRVTLRCSPRSGDLSVYWYQQSLDQGLQFLIQYYNGEERAKGNILERFSAQQFPDLHSELNLSSLELGDSALYFCASSQGGGQAYGYTFGSGTRLTVV.